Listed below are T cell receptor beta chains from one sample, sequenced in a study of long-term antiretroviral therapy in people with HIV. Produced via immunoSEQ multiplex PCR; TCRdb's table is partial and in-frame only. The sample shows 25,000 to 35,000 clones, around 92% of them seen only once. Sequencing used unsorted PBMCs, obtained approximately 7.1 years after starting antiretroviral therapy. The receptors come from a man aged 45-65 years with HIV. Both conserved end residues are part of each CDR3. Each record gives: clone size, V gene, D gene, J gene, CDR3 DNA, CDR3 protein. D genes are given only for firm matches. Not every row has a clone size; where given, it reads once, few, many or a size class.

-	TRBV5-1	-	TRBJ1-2	TGCGCCAGCAGCCCGCATGACGGGAACTATGGCTACACCTTC	CASSPHDGNYGYTF
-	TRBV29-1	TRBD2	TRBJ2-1	TGCAGCGTTGACCCCGGGACTACTTCCTACAATGAGCAGTTCTTC	CSVDPGTTSYNEQFF
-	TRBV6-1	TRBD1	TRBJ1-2	TGTGCCAGTCAAGGGACAGGGGCTGCCTATGGCTACACCTTC	CASQGTGAAYGYTF
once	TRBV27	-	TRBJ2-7	TGTGCCAGCAGTTTAAACCTCTCGGGGAGGCAGTACTTC	CASSLNLSGRQYF
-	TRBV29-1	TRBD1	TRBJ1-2	TGCAGCGTTGATTACACAGGGGTTAACTATGGCTACACCTTC	CSVDYTGVNYGYTF
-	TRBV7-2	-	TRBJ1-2	TGTGCCAGCAGCTTAAGGATGGTGGGCGGCTACACCTTC	CASSLRMVGGYTF
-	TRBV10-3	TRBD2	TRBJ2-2	TGTGCCATCAGTGAAAGGACTAGCGGGGAGGGGGAGCTGTTTTTT	CAISERTSGEGELFF
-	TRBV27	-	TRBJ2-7	TGTGCCAGCAGTTTGGGGGGGCTGGGGGAGCAGTACTTC	CASSLGGLGEQYF
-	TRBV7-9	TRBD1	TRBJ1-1	TGTGCCAGCAGCGACGGACAGGGGGCGCGCACTGAAGCTTTCTTT	CASSDGQGARTEAFF
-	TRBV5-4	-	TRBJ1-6	TGTGCCAGCAGACGTGGCGGGACGGAGTATAATTCACCCCTCCACTTT	CASRRGGTEYNSPLHF
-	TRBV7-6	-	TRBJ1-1	TGTGCCAGCAGCTTAGAAGGGGGGCGGGGTAGAGCTTTCTTT	CASSLEGGRGRAFF
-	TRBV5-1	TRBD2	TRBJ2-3	TGCGCCAGCTGGGGACTAGCAACAGATACGCAGTATTTT	CASWGLATDTQYF
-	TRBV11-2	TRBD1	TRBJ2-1	TGTGCCAGCAGCTTAACTGGGACAGGGTACAATGAGCAGTTCTTC	CASSLTGTGYNEQFF
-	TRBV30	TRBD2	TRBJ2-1	TGTGCCTGGAGTAGATGGACGACTAGCGGGGGTGATGAGCAGTTCTTC	CAWSRWTTSGGDEQFF
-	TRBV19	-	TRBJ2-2	TGTGCCAGTAGTATAGGTGTTTTTTACACCGGGGAGCTGTTTTTT	CASSIGVFYTGELFF
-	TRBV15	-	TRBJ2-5	TGTGCCACCAGCCTTTTCGAAGAGACCCAGTACTTC	CATSLFEETQYF
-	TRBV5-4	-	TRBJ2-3	TGTGCCAGCAGCTTGGCCGGGTCAGATACGCAGTATTTT	CASSLAGSDTQYF
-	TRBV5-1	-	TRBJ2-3	TGCGCCAGCAGCCCACGACCTGGCACAGATACGCAGTATTTT	CASSPRPGTDTQYF
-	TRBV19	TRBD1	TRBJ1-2	TGTGCCAGTAGTCCGGGACAGGGTATGGGGGCCCGTGGCTACACCTTC	CASSPGQGMGARGYTF
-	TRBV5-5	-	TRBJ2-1	TGTGCCAGCAGCCTATCGGGGGCCGCCTACAATGAGCAGTTCTTC	CASSLSGAAYNEQFF
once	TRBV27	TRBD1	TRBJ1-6	TGTGCCAGCAGTTTAAGGGGGCGGAGCTCCTATAATTCACCCCTCCACTTT	CASSLRGRSSYNSPLHF
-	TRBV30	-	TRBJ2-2	TGTGCCTGGGGGCTGTACACCGGGGAGCTGTTTTTT	CAWGLYTGELFF
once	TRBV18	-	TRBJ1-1	TGTGCCAGCTCACCATTAGGAGGGTCTGAAGCTTTCTTT	CASSPLGGSEAFF
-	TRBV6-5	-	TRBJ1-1	TGTGCCAGCAGTTACTTGGGGTCCACTGAAGCTTTCTTT	CASSYLGSTEAFF
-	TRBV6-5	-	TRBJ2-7	TGTGCCAGCAGTTACTCGGGGCAGGCGCTCTACGAGCAGTACTTC	CASSYSGQALYEQYF
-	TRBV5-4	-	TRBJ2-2	TGTGCCAGCAGCAGGGGACCACGTGGGGGGCCCGGGGAGCTGTTTTTT	CASSRGPRGGPGELFF